Shown below are 28 T cell receptor beta chains from a single sample sequenced in a study of T cell responses to AZD1222 COVID-19 vaccine (dated by TCRdb to the early 2020s). In the paper's terms, the time point label means: baseline before first vaccination. To prepare the library, the immunoSEQ multiplex PCR assay was applied. Here the immuneACCESS table is served through TCRdb, limited to in-frame sequences with V and J called. Missing clones are a known gap in these copies; in checked studies unresolved V genes cover under half, and the rest lacks a known reason. The table for this sample lists roughly 170,000 clones; approximately 86% of them were counted only once. In total, the top ten clones hold approximately 2.5% of the sample. Specimen: peripheral blood, collected on day 0 of AZD1222 vaccination. These receptors were obtained from an adult in good health.

This chain links TRBV4-2 with TRBJ1-6; D gene unclear. V shed 1 base and J shed 7 bases, with 8 bases lying between them. Germline V gene sequence: CDR1 LGHNA, CDR2 YNFKEQ. CDR3 length equals 14 residues. The CDR3 sequence: CASSQVSGNSPLHF. CDR3 DNA: TGTGCCAGCAGCCAAGTCTCTGGGAATTCACCCCTCCACTTT.

The chain recombines TRBV27 with TRBJ2-7, with a weak D call TRBD2 (5 bases). Deletions cut 5 bases from V and 4 bases from J, with 12 bases between. Germline V gene sequence: CDR1 MNHEY, CDR2 SMNVEV (reference sequence). This CDR3 region has 13 residues. The CDR3 loop is CASSLLRDYEQYF. CDR3 bases: TGTGCCAGCAGTCTCCTCCGGGATTACGAGCAGTACTTC.

In its sample, this clone was seen a few times. This chain links TRBV18 with TRBJ1-5; 7 positions match TRBD1. With V trimmed by 0 bases and J by 6 bases, 5 bases remained unmatched. CDR1 and CDR2 from the germline V gene are KGHSH and LQKENI. The CDR3 spans 15 residues. The CDR3: CASSPPGTASQPQHF. In DNA, the CDR3 is TGTGCCAGCTCACCACCAGGGACAGCTAGTCAGCCCCAGCATTTT. The variable domain in full, completed from reference TRBV18 and TRBJ1-5, reads NAGVMQNPRHLVRRRGQEARLRCSPMKGHSHVYWYRQLPEEGLKFMVYLQKENIIDESGMPKERFSAEFPKEGPSILRIQQVVRGDSAAYFCASSPPGTASQPQHFGDGTRLSIL.

This rearrangement joins TRBV19 to TRBJ1-5; 8 bases fit TRBD1. The CDR3 extends over 16 amino acids. CDR1 and CDR2 (germline): LNHDA, SQIVND (reference sequence). V dropped 6 bases and J dropped 0; count of bases not matched to a gene: 7. CDR3 DNA sequence: TGTGCCAGTAGAGACAGGGGAAGGGGTAGCAATCAGCCCCAGCATTTT. Its protein is CASRDRGRGSNQPQHF.

The chain has TRBV4-2 and TRBJ2-7; no definite D call. The V and J ends lost 1 base and 10 bases respectively, with 14 bases between them. The CDR3 has 13 amino acids. The germline CDR1 and CDR2 sequences are LGHNA and YNFKEQ. Written as DNA, the CDR3 is TGTGCCAGCAGCCAAGCTGGTACTGCATCACAGTACTTC. It specifies CASSQAGTASQYF.

V is TRBV5-1 and J is TRBJ1-2; D uncertain. The V end was cut by 0 bases, the J end by 2 bases, with 11 bases between. The germline CDR1 and CDR2 sequences are SGHRS and YFSETQ. CDR3 size: 15 residues. In DNA form, the CDR3 reads TGCGCCAGCAGCTTGGGACGGGGAGAAAACTATGGCTACACCTTC. Encoded protein: CASSLGRGENYGYTF. The variable domain in full, with the rest retrieved from reference TRBV5-1 and TRBJ1-2, is KAGVTQTPRYLIKTRGQQVTLSCSPISGHRSVSWYQQTPGQGLQFLFEYFSETQRNKGNFPGRFSGRQFSNSRSEMNVSTLELGDSALYLCASSLGRGENYGYTFGSGTRLTVV.

The chain recombines TRBV19 with TRBJ2-1; TRBD2 aligns across 9 bases. The length of the CDR3 is 17 residues. From germline, CDR1 is LNHDA and CDR2 SQIVND (reference sequence). Trimming took 1 base from V and 4 from J; bases not matched to a gene: 8. Here the CDR3 DNA reads TGTGCCAGTAGTATAGGCTCCTCGGGACTAGCATACAATGAGCAGTTCTTC. Protein product: CASSIGSSGLAYNEQFF.

The chain uses TRBV28 and TRBJ2-1, with D perhaps TRBD1 or TRBD2 (5 bases each). CDR3 length: 14 amino acids. Trimming stripped 5 bases from V and 6 bases from J, with 14 bases between. Germline loops: CDR1 MDHEN, CDR2 SYDVKM. CDR3 in DNA: TGTGCCAGCAGTCCATTGACAGCGGTCAATGAGCAGTTCTTC. Translation gives CASSPLTAVNEQFF.

The chain employs TRBV19 and TRBJ1-5, with D uncertain. Per the germline V gene, CDR1 is LNHDA and CDR2 is SQIVND (reference sequence). CDR3 length: 14 amino acids. V lost 7 bases and J 2 bases, leaving 12 bases between the germline ends. The CDR3, as DNA: TGTGCCAGTACCGAGATTCGGGGCAATCAGCCCCAGCATTTT. Translating it yields CASTEIRGNQPQHF.

Concerning this clone: In the same sample, other DNA sequences code for this CDR3. The chain couples TRBV19 to TRBJ1-4, with D perhaps TRBD1 (5 bases). The CDR3 length is 12 residues. Germline V gene sequence: CDR1 LNHDA, CDR2 SQIVND (reference sequence). V was trimmed by 1 base and J by 11 bases, leaving 8 bases between them. This CDR3 reads CASSIGGKKLFF. In nucleotides, the CDR3 is TGTGCCAGTAGTATAGGGGGGAAGAAACTGTTTTTT. The full variable domain, completed using reference TRBV19 and TRBJ1-4, is DGGITQSPKYLFRKEGQNVTLSCEQNLNHDAMYWYRQDPGQGLRLIYYSQIVNDFQKGDIAEGYSVSREKKESFPLTVTSAQKNPTAFYLCASSIGGKKLFFGSGTQLSVL.

The V gene is TRBV9, the J gene TRBJ1-3; D remains ambiguous. This CDR3 spans 16 amino acids. The V gene lost 3 bases and the J gene lost 2 bases, with 15 bases spanning the gap. Per germline, CDR1 SGDLS and CDR2 YYNGEE. CDR3 protein: CASSARVGSAGNTIYF. As DNA, the CDR3 is TGTGCCAGCAGCGCCCGGGTAGGGTCCGCTGGAAACACCATATATTTT.

The chain has TRBV30 and TRBJ2-3; 7 bases agree with TRBD2. The CDR3 is made up of 13 amino acids. V lost 0 bases to trimming and J lost 9 bases; unmatched junction nucleotides: 6. Germline lookup yields CDR1 GTSNPN and CDR2 SVGIG (reference sequence). In DNA, the CDR3 is TGTGCCTGGAGTGTCAGCGGGGAGGGGACGCAGTATTTT. This gives the protein CAWSVSGEGTQYF.

V and J are TRBV7-9 and TRBJ2-5; TRBD2 matches at 7 bases. With V trimmed by 8 bases and J by 4 bases, 10 bases remained unmatched. Germline V gene data show CDR1 as SEHNR and CDR2 as FQNEAQ (reference sequence). The CDR3 contains 14 residues. CDR3 region: CASREVGEGETQYF. CDR3 DNA sequence: TGTGCCAGCCGGGAGGTGGGGGAGGGAGAGACCCAGTACTTC.

This chain uses TRBV15 with TRBJ1-2; the D is unclear. The germline V gene encodes CDR1 LNHNV and CDR2 YYDKDF (reference sequence). Trimming stripped 0 bases from V and 6 bases from J, with 11 bases between. The CDR3 is made up of 14 amino acids. The CDR3 DNA is TGTGCCACCAGCAGAGATGGGCGGAGCGATGGCTACACCTTC. Encoded protein: CATSRDGRSDGYTF.

The chain uses TRBV29-1 and TRBJ1-1; D is unresolved. CDR3 size: 13 residues. The germline V gene has CDR1 SQVTM and CDR2 ANQGSEA. Trimming pared 1 base from V and 5 bases from J, leaving 11 bases between. The CDR3 region is CSVEGVAETEAFF. The CDR3 coding sequence is TGCAGCGTTGAAGGCGTCGCGGAGACTGAAGCTTTCTTT.

This clone was observed a handful of times. The chain joins TRBV18 to TRBJ1-4; no firm D call. V was trimmed by 3 bases and J by 5 bases, leaving 10 bases between them. CDR1 is KGHSH and CDR2 is LQKENI in the germline V gene. The length of the CDR3 is 14 residues. This CDR3 is CASSPGLENEKLFF. The CDR3 DNA reads as TGTGCCAGCTCACCCGGACTGGAAAATGAAAAACTGTTTTTT.

This chain links TRBV3-1 (or the pseudogene TRBV3-2) with TRBJ1-1; D is ambiguous. The CDR3 runs to 15 residues. The V end was cut by 6 bases, the J end by 4 bases, with 18 bases between. Germline lookup yields CDR1 LGHDT and CDR2 YNNKEL (reference sequence). Written as DNA, the CDR3 is TGTGCCAGCAGGCGTGTTTCGACGGAGGGCACTGAAGCTTTCTTT. Translating it yields CASRRVSTEGTEAFF.

The V and J genes are TRBV5-6 and TRBJ2-3; perhaps D is TRBD1 or TRBD2 (5 bases each). The CDR3 is made up of 13 amino acids. Trimming shortened V by 4 bases and J by 5 bases, and 11 bases separated the two germline ends. The V gene's germline CDR1 is SGHDT and CDR2 YYEEEE. CDR3: CASSPWDGDTQYF. For the CDR3, the DNA is TGTGCCAGCAGCCCCTGGGACGGAGATACGCAGTATTTT. Full variable domain (outside the CDR3, taken from reference TRBV5-6 and TRBJ2-3): DAGVTQSPTHLIKTRGQQVTLRCSPKSGHDTVSWYQQALGQGPQFIFQYYEEEERQRGNFPDRFSGHQFPNYSSELNVNALLLGDSALYLCASSPWDGDTQYFGPGTRLTVL.

The rearrangement joins TRBV10-2 to TRBJ1-1; D is possibly TRBD1 (5 bases). The CDR3 has 14 residues. V lost 7 bases to trimming and J lost 1 base, with 13 bases between them. The germline gives CDR1 WSHSY, CDR2 SAAADI. The CDR3 protein is CASKGPGRNTEAFF. CDR3 nucleotides: TGCGCCAGCAAGGGACCGGGGCGGAACACTGAAGCTTTCTTT.

This chain connects TRBV7-9 to TRBJ2-5, with TRBD2 identical over 8 bases. CDR1 SEHNR and CDR2 FQNEAQ come from the germline V gene (reference sequence). The junction had 6 bases not matched to a gene; V was cut back by 5 bases and J by 1 base. The CDR3 length is 15 residues. The CDR3 DNA is TGTGCCAGCAGCCCGGGACTAGTGCCCCAAGAGACCCAGTACTTC. Translated, it gives CASSPGLVPQETQYF. Full variable domain (outside the CDR3, taken from reference TRBV7-9 and TRBJ2-5): DTGVSQNPRHKITKRGQNVTFRCDPISEHNRLYWYRQTLGQGPEFLTYFQNEAQLEKSRLLSDRFSAERPKGSFSTLEIQRTEQGDSAMYLCASSPGLVPQETQYFGPGTRLLVL.

In this sample, this clone turned up once. The rearrangement links TRBV11-2 to TRBJ2-6, with D uncertain. CDR1 is SGHAT, CDR2 FQNNGV, per germline. CDR3 length equals 17 residues. V lost 3 bases and J lost 0, with 12 bases in between. DNA for the CDR3: TGTGCCAGCAGCTTGGATTCAGGTGCCTCTGGGGCCAACGTCCTGACTTTC. Protein product: CASSLDSGASGANVLTF.

The gene calls are TRBV5-1 and TRBJ2-7; 9 positions match TRBD2. CDR1 is SGHRS and CDR2 is YFSETQ in the germline V gene. The CDR3 totals 18 residues. V lost 0 bases to trimming and J lost 4 bases; unmatched junction nucleotides: 14. In DNA form, the CDR3 reads TGCGCCAGCAGCTTGGTGGGCGGGAGGGCCGATATGGTGTACGAGCAGTACTTC. This gives the protein CASSLVGGRADMVYEQYF.

Worth noting for this clone: Other nucleotide sequences in the sample specify the same CDR3. The chain couples TRBV6-5 to TRBJ1-1; D ambiguous. Germline CDR1 reads MNHEY; CDR2 reads SVGAGI. The CDR3 spans 15 residues. Trimming stripped 0 bases from V and 0 bases from J, with 8 bases between. The CDR3 nucleotides are TGTGCCAGCAGTTACTCGCGGGCGTTGAACACTGAAGCTTTCTTT. It codes for CASSYSRALNTEAFF.

This chain joins TRBV7-8 and TRBJ1-6, with D unresolved. Germline lookup yields CDR1 SGHVS and CDR2 FQNEAQ. The CDR3 consists of 14 residues. The V gene lost 0 bases and the J gene lost 7 bases, with 7 bases spanning the gap. The CDR3 bases are TGTGCCAGCAGCTTAGCACAGACAAATTCACCCCTCCACTTT. Translating it yields CASSLAQTNSPLHF. The full variable domain, its missing parts supplied by reference TRBV7-8 and TRBJ1-6, is GAGVSQSPRYKVAKRGQDVALRCDPISGHVSLFWYQQALGQGPEFLTYFQNEAQLDKSGLPSDRFFAERPEGSVSTLKIQRTQQEDSAVYLCASSLAQTNSPLHFGNGTRLTVT.

V is TRBV6-1 and J is TRBJ1-1, with unresolved D. CDR1 is MNHNS and CDR2 is SASEGT in the germline V gene. Trimming left V 0 bases short and J 9 bases short, with 14 bases between. This CDR3 spans 14 amino acids. The CDR3 protein is CASSEAYTGFQAFF. The CDR3 region has the DNA TGTGCCAGCAGTGAAGCGTACACCGGGTTCCAAGCTTTCTTT.

The rearrangement uses TRBV6-4 and TRBJ2-7, with 12 bases identical to TRBD2. The J segment lost 0 bases and the V segment lost 3 bases, leaving 0 bases of the junction unmatched. The V gene's germline CDR1 is MRHNA and CDR2 SNTAGT. This CDR3 region has 15 residues. Here the CDR3 reads CASSETSGSSYEQYF. The CDR3 coding sequence is TGTGCCAGCAGTGAGACTAGCGGGAGCTCCTACGAGCAGTACTTC.

This clone was seen only a few times. V usage is TRBV7-3 and J usage is TRBJ1-2; D call uncertain. The CDR3 length is 12 residues. Trimming took 3 bases from V and 0 from J, leaving 2 bases between them. Germline CDR1 reads SGHTA; CDR2 reads FQGTGA. CDR3: CASSLSNYGYTF. CDR3 DNA sequence: TGTGCCAGCAGCTTGTCTAACTATGGCTACACCTTC.

The chain combines TRBV19 with TRBJ2-7; 7 nucleotides align to TRBD2. This CDR3 is built from 12 residues. CDR1 and CDR2 from the germline V gene are LNHDA and SQIVND (reference sequence). J was trimmed by 3 bases and V by 8 bases; bases with no gene match: 4. The CDR3 sequence: CASSGRNYEQYF. In nucleotides, the CDR3 is TGTGCCAGTTCCGGGAGGAACTACGAGCAGTACTTC.